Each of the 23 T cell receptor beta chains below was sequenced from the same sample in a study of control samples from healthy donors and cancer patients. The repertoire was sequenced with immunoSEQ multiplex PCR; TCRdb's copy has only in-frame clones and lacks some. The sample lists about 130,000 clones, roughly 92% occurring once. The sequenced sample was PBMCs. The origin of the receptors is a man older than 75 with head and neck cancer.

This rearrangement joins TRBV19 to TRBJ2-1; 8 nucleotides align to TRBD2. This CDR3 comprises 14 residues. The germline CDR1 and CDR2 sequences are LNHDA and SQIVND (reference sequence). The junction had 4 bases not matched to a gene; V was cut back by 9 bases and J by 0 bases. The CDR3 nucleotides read TGTGCCAGCGGGAGGGGGAGCTCCTACAATGAGCAGTTCTTC. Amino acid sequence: CASGRGSSYNEQFF.

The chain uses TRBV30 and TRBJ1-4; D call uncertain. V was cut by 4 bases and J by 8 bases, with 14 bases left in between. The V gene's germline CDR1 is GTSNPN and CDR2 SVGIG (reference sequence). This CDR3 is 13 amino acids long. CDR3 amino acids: CAWTEGMGEKLFF. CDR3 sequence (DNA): TGTGCCTGGACCGAGGGAATGGGGGAAAAACTGTTTTTT.

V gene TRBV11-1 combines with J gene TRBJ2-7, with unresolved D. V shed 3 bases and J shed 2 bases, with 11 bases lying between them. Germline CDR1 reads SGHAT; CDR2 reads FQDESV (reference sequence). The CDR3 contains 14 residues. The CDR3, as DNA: TGTGCCAGCAGCTTCGGGTGGCCCACCTACGAGCAGTACTTC. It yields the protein CASSFGWPTYEQYF.

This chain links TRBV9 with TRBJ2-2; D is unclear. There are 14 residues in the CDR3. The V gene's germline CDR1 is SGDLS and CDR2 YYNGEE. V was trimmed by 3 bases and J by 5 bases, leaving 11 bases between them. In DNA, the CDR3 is TGTGCCAGCAGCGGCCCCACTGGGACCGGGGAGCTGTTTTTT. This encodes CASSGPTGTGELFF.

Here the CDR3 reads CASSLAGGGYEQYF. CDR3 DNA sequence: TGCGCCAGCAGCTTGGCTGGCGGCGGGTACGAGCAGTACTTC. The gene calls are TRBV5-1 and TRBJ2-7; D perhaps matches TRBD2 (5 bases). V dropped 0 bases and J dropped 4 bases, with 11 bases sitting between them. Germline CDR1 reads SGHRS; CDR2 reads YFSETQ. CDR3 length: 14 residues.

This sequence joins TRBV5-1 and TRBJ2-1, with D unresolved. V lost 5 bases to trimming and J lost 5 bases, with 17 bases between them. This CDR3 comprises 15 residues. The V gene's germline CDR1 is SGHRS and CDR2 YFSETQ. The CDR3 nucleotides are TGCGCCAGCAGACGGATACTTAGTCTCCACAATGAGCAGTTCTTC. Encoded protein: CASRRILSLHNEQFF.

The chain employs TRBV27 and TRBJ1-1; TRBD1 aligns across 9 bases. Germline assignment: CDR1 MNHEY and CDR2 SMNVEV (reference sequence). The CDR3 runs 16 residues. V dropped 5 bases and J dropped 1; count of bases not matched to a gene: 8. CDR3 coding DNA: TGTGCCAGCAGTGGGGGGACAGGGCAATGGAACACTGAAGCTTTCTTT. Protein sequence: CASSGGTGQWNTEAFF.

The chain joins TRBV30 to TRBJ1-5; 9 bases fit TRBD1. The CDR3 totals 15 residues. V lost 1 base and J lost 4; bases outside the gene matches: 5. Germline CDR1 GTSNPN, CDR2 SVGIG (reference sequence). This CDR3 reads CAWSGGTGLNQPQHF. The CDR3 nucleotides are TGTGCCTGGAGTGGGGGGACAGGGTTAAATCAGCCCCAGCATTTT. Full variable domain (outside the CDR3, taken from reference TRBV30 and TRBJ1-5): SQTIHQWPATLVQPVGSPLSLECTVEGTSNPNLYWYRQAAGRGLQLLFYSVGIGQISSEVPQNLSASRPQDRQFILSSKKLLLSDSGFYLCAWSGGTGLNQPQHFGDGTRLSIL.

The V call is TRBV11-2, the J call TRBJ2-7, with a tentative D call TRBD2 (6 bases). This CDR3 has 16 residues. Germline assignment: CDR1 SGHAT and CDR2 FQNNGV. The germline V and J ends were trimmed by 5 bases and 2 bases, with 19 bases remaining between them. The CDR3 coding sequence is TGTGCCAGCAGCCTTGCCGGGGGAACGCGACCCTACGAGCAGTACTTC. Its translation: CASSLAGGTRPYEQYF.

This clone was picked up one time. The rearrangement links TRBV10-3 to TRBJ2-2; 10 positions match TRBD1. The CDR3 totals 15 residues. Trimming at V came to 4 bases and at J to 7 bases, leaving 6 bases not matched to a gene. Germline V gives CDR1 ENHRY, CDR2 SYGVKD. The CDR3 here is CAISGGTGAFGELFF. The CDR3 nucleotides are TGTGCCATCAGTGGAGGGACAGGGGCCTTCGGGGAGCTGTTTTTT.

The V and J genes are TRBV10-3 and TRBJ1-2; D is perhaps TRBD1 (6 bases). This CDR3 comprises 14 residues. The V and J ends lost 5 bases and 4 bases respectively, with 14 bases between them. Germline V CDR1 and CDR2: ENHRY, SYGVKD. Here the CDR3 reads CAISTGKAAYGYTF. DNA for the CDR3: TGTGCCATCAGTACAGGGAAGGCTGCCTATGGCTACACCTTC.

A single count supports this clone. The DNA for the CDR3 is TGTGCCAGCAGCGAGGGGCTAGCGGGGCACTCCTACGAGCAGTACTTC. It translates to CASSEGLAGHSYEQYF. This chain uses TRBV9 with TRBJ2-7; 9 bases line up with TRBD2. Germline V CDR1 and CDR2: SGDLS, YYNGEE. V was pared by 3 bases and J by 0 bases, with 7 bases of the junction left unmatched. The CDR3 is made up of 16 amino acids.

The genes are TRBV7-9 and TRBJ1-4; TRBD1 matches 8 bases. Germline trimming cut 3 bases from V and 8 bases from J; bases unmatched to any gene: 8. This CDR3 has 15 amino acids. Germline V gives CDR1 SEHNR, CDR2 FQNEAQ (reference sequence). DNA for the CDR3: TGTGCCAGCAGCTTTATCCAGGGGGCGCGGGAAAAACTGTTTTTT. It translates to CASSFIQGAREKLFF.

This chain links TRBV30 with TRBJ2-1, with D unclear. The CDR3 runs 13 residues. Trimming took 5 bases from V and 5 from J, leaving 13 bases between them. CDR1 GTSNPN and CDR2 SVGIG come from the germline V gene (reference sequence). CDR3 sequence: CAWGKQRHNEQFF. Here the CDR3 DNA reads TGTGCCTGGGGAAAACAACGGCACAATGAGCAGTTCTTC.

The CDR3, as DNA: TGTGCCAGCAGCTTTGGGCCGAACGTCAACAAAAACATTCAGTACTTC. Translating gives CASSFGPNVNKNIQYF. The chain carries TRBV7-9 and TRBJ2-4; D unresolved. This CDR3 contains 16 residues. The V gene lost 3 bases and the J gene lost 3 bases, with 15 bases spanning the gap. The germline gives CDR1 SEHNR, CDR2 FQNEAQ (reference sequence).

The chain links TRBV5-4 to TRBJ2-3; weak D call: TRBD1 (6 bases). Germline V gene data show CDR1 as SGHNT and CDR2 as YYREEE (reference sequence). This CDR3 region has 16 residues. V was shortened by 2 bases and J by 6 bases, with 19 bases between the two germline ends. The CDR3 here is CASSFRIGGTPDTQYF. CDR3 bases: TGTGCCAGCAGCTTTCGTATAGGGGGTACACCGGATACGCAGTATTTT.

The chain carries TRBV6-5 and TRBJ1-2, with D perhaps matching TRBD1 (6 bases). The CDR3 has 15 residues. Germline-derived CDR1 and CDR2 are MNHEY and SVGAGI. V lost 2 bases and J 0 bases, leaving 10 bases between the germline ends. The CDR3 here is CASSYTGTTNYGYTF. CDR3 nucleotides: TGTGCCAGCAGTTACACCGGGACAACTAACTATGGCTACACCTTC.

The DNA for the CDR3 is TGTGCCAGCAGCTTAGTCTCGTACGGAGAGAACACAGATACGCAGTATTTT. Translating it yields CASSLVSYGENTDTQYF. The J gene is TRBJ2-3, the V gene TRBV7-8; the D is unclear. The CDR3 is 17 amino acids. The germline V gene encodes CDR1 SGHVS and CDR2 FQNEAQ. The V end was cut by 1 base, the J end by 2 bases, with 16 bases between.

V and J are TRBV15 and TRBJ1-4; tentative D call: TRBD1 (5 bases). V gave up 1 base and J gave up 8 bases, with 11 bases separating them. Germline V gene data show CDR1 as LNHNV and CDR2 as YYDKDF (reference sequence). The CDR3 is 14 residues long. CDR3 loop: CATSRGGGLEKLFF. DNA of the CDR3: TGTGCCACCAGCAGAGGTGGGGGGTTGGAAAAACTGTTTTTT.

CDR3 sequence reads: CAISEPGNYGYTF. In DNA form, the CDR3 reads TGTGCCATCAGTGAGCCAGGGAACTATGGCTACACCTTC. This sequence joins TRBV10-3 and TRBJ1-2, with D maybe TRBD1 (5 bases). The germline gives CDR1 ENHRY, CDR2 SYGVKD. The germline V and J ends were trimmed by 2 bases and 2 bases, with 6 bases remaining between them. The length of the CDR3 is 13 residues.

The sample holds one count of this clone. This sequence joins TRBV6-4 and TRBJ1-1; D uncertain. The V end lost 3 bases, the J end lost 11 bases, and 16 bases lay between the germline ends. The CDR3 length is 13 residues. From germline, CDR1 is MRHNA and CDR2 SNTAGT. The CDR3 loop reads CASSENIGLMAFF. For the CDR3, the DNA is TGTGCCAGCAGTGAGAATATCGGACTAATGGCTTTCTTT.

CDR3 nucleotide sequence: TGCGCCAGCAGCCCCTCCGGGAGTTACGAGCAGTACTTC. Protein: CASSPSGSYEQYF. The chain employs TRBV5-1 and TRBJ2-7; possibly TRBD2 for D (6 bases). Trimming left V 4 bases short and J 4 bases short, with 12 bases between. The CDR3 is 13 amino acids. Germline CDR1 is SGHRS and CDR2 is YFSETQ.

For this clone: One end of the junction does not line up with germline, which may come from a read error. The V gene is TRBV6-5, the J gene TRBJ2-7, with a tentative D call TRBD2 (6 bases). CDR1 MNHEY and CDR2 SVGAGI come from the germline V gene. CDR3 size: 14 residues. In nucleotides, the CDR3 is TGTGCCAGCACCGGCCCAGTGGAGGGACCGCCGGACGGCTTC. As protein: CASTGPVEGPPDGF.